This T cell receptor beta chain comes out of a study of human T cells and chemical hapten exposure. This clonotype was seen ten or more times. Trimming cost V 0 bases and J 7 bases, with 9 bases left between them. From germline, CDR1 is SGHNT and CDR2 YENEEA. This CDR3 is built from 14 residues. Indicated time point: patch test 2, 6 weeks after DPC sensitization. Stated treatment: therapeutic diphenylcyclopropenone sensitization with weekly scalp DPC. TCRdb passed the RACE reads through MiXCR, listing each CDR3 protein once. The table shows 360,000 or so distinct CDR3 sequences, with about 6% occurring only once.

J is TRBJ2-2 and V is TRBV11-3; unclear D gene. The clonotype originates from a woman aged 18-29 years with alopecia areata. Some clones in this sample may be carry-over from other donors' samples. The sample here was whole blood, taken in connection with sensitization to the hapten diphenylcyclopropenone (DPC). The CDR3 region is CASSLDHGGGELFF. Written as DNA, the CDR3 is TGTGCCAGCAGCTTAGATCATGGCGGCGGGGAGCTGTTTTTT.